Shown below are 3 T cell receptor beta chains from a single sample sequenced in a study of monozygotic twins with inflammatory bowel disease. TCRdb re-analyzed the 5' RACE reads; it lists each CDR3 protein once, without DNA. Its table lists 200,000 to 250,000 distinct CDR3 sequences. Input material: blood. The origin of the receptors is a human donor with ulcerative colitis or Crohn's disease, or a healthy co-twin of an affected twin (not recorded which).

The rearrangement links TRBV14 to TRBJ2-1; absent DNA, TCRdb's TRBD1 call cannot be checked. The CDR3 runs to 16 residues. Germline-derived CDR1 and CDR2 are SGHDN and FVKESK. The CDR3 here is CASSQGGAARMSEQFF. Full variable domain (remainder filled in from reference TRBV14 and TRBJ2-1): EAGVTQFPSHSVIEKGQTVTLRCDPISGHDNLYWYRRVMGKEIKFLLHFVKESKQDESGMPNNRFLAERTGGTYSTLKVQPAELEDSGVYFCASSQGGAARMSEQFFGPGTRLTVL.

V and J are TRBV4-2 and TRBJ2-1; TCRdb reports TRBD1, a call that lacks DNA to check it against. The CDR3 runs to 17 residues. Germline assignment: CDR1 LGHNA and CDR2 YNFKEQ. CDR3 in amino acids: CASSQASFGTGFNEQFF.

This chain uses TRBV7-8 with TRBJ2-2; TCRdb names TRBD1, which stays unverified in the absence of DNA. The CDR3 is 15 residues long. Germline V gene lookup returns CDR1 SGHVS and CDR2 FQNEAQ. This chain's CDR3 is CASSLEGSVGEELFF.